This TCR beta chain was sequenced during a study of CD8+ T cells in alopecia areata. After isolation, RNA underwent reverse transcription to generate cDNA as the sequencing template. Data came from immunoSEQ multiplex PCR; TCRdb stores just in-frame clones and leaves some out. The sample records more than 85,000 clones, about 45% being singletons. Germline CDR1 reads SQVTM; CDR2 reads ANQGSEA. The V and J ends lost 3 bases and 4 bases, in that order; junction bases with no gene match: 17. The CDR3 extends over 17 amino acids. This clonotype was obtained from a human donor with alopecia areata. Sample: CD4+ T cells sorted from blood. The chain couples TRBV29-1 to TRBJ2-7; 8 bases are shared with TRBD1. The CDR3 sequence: CSVDGVREGRGRYEQYF. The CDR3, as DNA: TGCAGCGTTGATGGGGTCAGGGAAGGCAGGGGGCGGTACGAGCAGTACTTC.